This T cell receptor (beta chain) originates from a study of T cells after yellow fever vaccination. The V segment lost 7 bases and the J segment 1 base; nucleotides outside the gene matches: 16. The CDR3 spans 18 residues. Germline-derived CDR1 and CDR2 are MNHNS and SASEGT. To note about this clonotype: Its antigen is not known.

TCRdb called the 5' RACE reads again in MiXCR, with one record for every CDR3 protein. The sample has just under 600,000 distinct CDR3 sequences; 13% are singletons. Study observations and caveats: Most clones from primary vaccination resurfaced after the booster (approximately 96% CD4, around 90% CD8). Few clonotypes appeared in both CD4 and CD8 compartments. Abundant contaminating clonotypes from the bulk population could appear in FACS-sorted repertoires.

The chain is built from TRBV6-1 and TRBJ1-3; 7 bases line up with TRBD1. Source: PBMCs, taken on the day of the yellow fever booster vaccination. The TCR sequence derives from a man aged 25 to 45 who received the YFV17D yellow fever vaccine. The CDR3 here is CASKTTLGRGRSGNTIYF. The CDR3 DNA sequence: TGTGCCAGCAAAACGACGTTGGGCAGGGGGAGATCTGGAAACACCATATATTTT.